This TCR beta chain was documented in a study of PD-1 blockade in classical Hodgkin lymphoma (dated by TCRdb to about 2020). Notes on the research overall: Nivolumab dosing was 3 mg/kg intravenously every 2 weeks, continuing until either disease progression or unacceptable toxicity. The study used TCR beta sequencing and CyTOF to define a peripheral blood immune signature of response to PD-1 blockade in classical Hodgkin lymphoma. Overall study results and their limits: Baseline diversity similar to that of newly diagnosed patients was observed in trial patients achieving complete response, whereas significantly lower diversity was observed in partial responders and progressors. The study covered only a single clinical trial cohort, and the causes of the repertoire differences, possibly disease activity or prior therapy, were still not defined. Diversity was lower in patients who began nivolumab less than 1 year after ASCT, so these patients were left out of later analyses to avoid confounding by immune reconstitution. Baseline TCR diversity was reported to be lower in newly diagnosed patients than in healthy donors, and even lower in relapsed/refractory patients. By C4D1, a significant rise was seen in CD4+ TCR diversity but not in CD8+ TCR diversity (p=0.0027 vs p=0.16), and the rise was most apparent among complete responders (p=0.02).

Comment on this clone: No cognate antigen has been identified for it. No base qualities exist here, and no much larger clone lies one base off it.

Taken with the paper, the label for time point translates to: cycle 4 day 1 (C4D1), after five to seven weeks of nivolumab. Every trial patient had relapsed following autologous stem cell transplantation, and prior brentuximab vedotin exposure was what differed among cohorts A, B and C. The trial cohort was composed of 55 to 65 patients with relapsed/refractory classical Hodgkin lymphoma, for whom complete response, partial response or progressive disease was recorded as best overall response. In the multi-cohort phase II CheckMate 205 trial, trial patients received single-agent nivolumab. An independent review committee assessed best overall response by applying the 2007 International Working Group response criteria. Trial PBMCs were obtained immediately prior to nivolumab initiation (C1D1) and on therapy at cycle 2 day 1 and cycle 4 day 1. Peripheral blood was collected in 8 mL Vacutainer Cell Preparation Tubes, from which PBMCs were isolated by centrifugation and then cryopreserved.

V was cut back by 3 bases and J by 3 bases, leaving a gap of 12 bases between them. CDR1 and CDR2 are read off the germline V gene (reference sequence) as MNHEY and SMNVEV. The CDR3 covers 14 residues, taking in both the cysteine and the phenylalanine. The kept DNA is CDR3 alone, 42 bases in frame from the first base. The Qiagen DNeasy kit was used to extract genomic DNA both from unsorted PBMCs and from the negatively selected CD4+ and CD8+ fractions. Using primers that anneal to V and J segments, immunoSEQ multiplex PCR amplified the TCR beta CDR3 regions. A synthetic immune receptor repertoire was used to minimize amplification bias, and any remaining bias was removed computationally after sequencing. Under the source paper's analysis protocol: Custom Python scripts were used to quantify repertoire diversity as the Shannon entropy index. Unsorted, CD4+ and CD8+ repertoires were examined separately, except in combined analyses, for which CD4+ and CD8+ sequences were merged in silico. Clonal expansion was defined as at least a 2-fold frequency increase after treatment relative to C1D1, with a pseudocount of 0.5 for undetected baseline clones. Clones with 0 or 1 copy at C1D1 were classified as singleton clones, and clones with 2 or more copies were classified as non-singleton clones. Clones expanded in unsorted samples were labelled as CD4+, CD8+ or unknown by matching protein sequences in sorted samples from the same patient. Diversity changes from C1D1 to C4D1 were tested in paired samples using Wilcoxon tests. Held by TCRdb, this immuneACCESS table contains in-frame sequences only and omits some clones. Under half of the omission traces to an unresolved V gene where checked; the cause of the rest is unknown. From that table come the V and J calls and clone size; the DNA was used to work out D and trimming. The sample includes around 50,000 clones, with 90% observed a single time. The ten most abundant clones make up roughly 14% of the sample.

Here the chain combines TRBV27 and TRBJ2-7, with the D gene not clear enough to name. This clonotype originated in a human donor with classical Hodgkin lymphoma. Specimen: peripheral blood mononuclear cells (PBMCs), collected before the fourth cycle of nivolumab. The nucleotide sequence reads as follows: TGTGCCAGCAGTTTCTCCGGTACACTCTACGAGCAGTACTTC. Its translation reads: CASSFSGTLYEQYF.